A single T cell receptor (beta chain) is shown here with its context. Trimming stripped 3 bases from V and 8 bases from J, with 13 bases between. The CDR3 has 13 residues. Per germline, CDR1 MDHEN and CDR2 SYDVKM. The source of the sample is a study of blood T cell repertoires in COVID-19. In the study overall: Acute-phase and convalescent COVID-19 samples originated in the United States, Italy and Spain. Sources were T cells, B-cell-depleted T cells, or PBMCs; the material itself was cDNA or gDNA.

As processed by the authors: Estimated nucleated cell counts came from reference gene primer amplification. TCRdb keeps only in-frame clones here, not all; method: immunoSEQ multiplex PCR. The V and J calls and clone size are taken from that table; D and trimming were inferred from the DNA. The data contain some 71,000 clones, around 83% of them singletons. This TCR was recovered from a woman aged 45-65 years with acute or convalescent COVID-19. V and J are TRBV28 and TRBJ1-1, with D unclear. Sequenced material: peripheral blood. This chain's CDR3 is CASSFLGTTEAFF. DNA of the CDR3: TGTGCCAGCAGTTTTTTGGGCACCACCGAAGCTTTCTTT. The full variable domain, with the rest looked up from reference TRBV28 and TRBJ1-1, is DVKVTQSSRYLVKRTGEKVFLECVQDMDHENMFWYRQDPGLGLRLIYFSYDVKMKEKGDIPEGYSVSREKKERFSLILESASTNQTSMYLCASSFLGTTEAFFGQGTRLTVV.